The 13 T cell receptor beta chains below were found in one sample sequenced in a study of T cell repertoires in cytomegalovirus infection (dated by TCRdb to the late 2010s). The intended sense of this specimen's treatment or condition label: in vitro stimulation with specific CMV peptide epitopes to enrich CMV-specific T cells. TCRdb names Illumina HiSeq 1500 as the instrument used. TCRdb reprocessing: public reads trimmed at Q25 with fastp, clones called with MiXCR, in-frame beta chains kept. Each record represents a unique CDR3 protein, reported with the most common genes and DNA among its rows. The sample table contains about 830,000 distinct CDR3 sequences; only one count was recorded for 32% of them. Around 12% of the sample goes to the ten largest clones. These receptors have no known antigen. The sample consisted of cultured CD8+ T cells from PBMCs, taken from culture after CMV antigen stimulation. Every receptor here comes from a human donor in good health (CMV status not recorded). Some clones in this sample may be carry-over from other donors' samples.

V and J are TRBV7-9 and TRBJ1-1; D not resolved. The V gene's germline CDR1 is SEHNR and CDR2 FQNEAQ (reference sequence). The CDR3 sequence is 15 residues long. Trimming took 1 base from V and 5 from J, leaving 14 bases between them. CDR3 amino acids: CASSLGTGEWTEAFF. CDR3 nucleotide sequence: TGTGCCAGCAGCTTAGGTACGGGAGAATGGACTGAAGCTTTCTTT.

This clonotype has just a few counts. The chain has TRBV9 and TRBJ2-3; D is unclear. Deletions cut 4 bases from V and 2 bases from J, with 14 bases between. CDR1 is SGDLS and CDR2 is YYNGEE in the germline V gene. The CDR3 is made up of 15 amino acids. The CDR3: CASSPPAHLTDTQYF. In DNA, the CDR3 is TGTGCCAGCAGCCCCCCAGCGCACCTCACAGATACGCAGTATTTT.

The chain couples TRBV14 to TRBJ2-7; D is perhaps TRBD1 (6 bases). Trimming shortened V by 3 bases and J by 3 bases, and 15 bases separated the two germline ends. The CDR3 totals 15 residues. The germline CDR1 and CDR2 sequences are SGHDN and FVKESK. The CDR3 spells CASSHKQDSGYEQYF. CDR3 sequence (DNA): TGTGCCAGCAGCCACAAACAGGACAGTGGCTACGAGCAGTACTTC.

This clonotype was detected only a few times. The rearrangement uses TRBV6-6 and TRBJ1-5; the match to TRBD1 covers 8 bases. Germline trimming cut 7 bases from V and 3 bases from J; bases unmatched to any gene: 8. Germline assignment: CDR1 MNHNY and CDR2 SVGAGI (reference sequence). This CDR3 is 15 amino acids long. The CDR3 sequence is CASTLSGGINQPQHF. The CDR3 nucleotides are TGTGCCAGCACTCTCTCAGGGGGCATCAATCAGCCCCAGCATTTT.

J is TRBJ1-1 and V is TRBV9; 9 bases fit TRBD1. In germline, CDR1 is SGDLS, CDR2 YYNGEE. With V trimmed by 4 bases and J by 4 bases, 8 bases remained unmatched. CDR3 length equals 15 residues. CDR3 sequence reads: CASSPGQGTGTEAFF. CDR3 DNA sequence: TGTGCCAGCAGCCCTGGACAGGGGACAGGCACTGAAGCTTTCTTT.

Written as DNA, the CDR3 is TGTGCCAGTAGTATAACCCCGGTGAGCTCTGGAAACACCATATATTTT. It encodes CASSITPVSSGNTIYF. V is TRBV19 and J is TRBJ1-3; D is unclear. CDR3 length equals 16 residues. The ends were cut back, 2 bases at V and 0 bases at J, with 11 bases in the middle. Germline assignment: CDR1 LNHDA and CDR2 SQIVND (reference sequence). The variable domain in full, with the rest retrieved from reference TRBV19 and TRBJ1-3, is DGGITQSPKYLFRKEGQNVTLSCEQNLNHDAMYWYRQDPGQGLRLIYYSQIVNDFQKGDIAEGYSVSREKKESFPLTVTSAQKNPTAFYLCASSITPVSSGNTIYFGEGSWLTVV.

This clonotype showed up many times. The chain combines TRBV7-6 with TRBJ2-5; perhaps TRBD1 as D (6 bases). The CDR3 sequence is 15 residues long. V was trimmed by 5 bases and J by 1 base, leaving 14 bases between them. Looked up from germline, CDR1 is SGHVS and CDR2 is FNYEAQ. The CDR3 protein is CASSRRTASQETQYF. DNA for the CDR3: TGTGCCAGCAGCAGACGGACAGCCAGCCAAGAGACCCAGTACTTC.

This clonotype came up many times. The V gene is TRBV7-9, the J gene TRBJ2-7, with 7 bases matching TRBD2. CDR1 is SEHNR, CDR2 FQNEAQ, per germline (reference sequence). This CDR3 has 16 amino acids. V trimming: 5 bases; J trimming: 3 bases; junction bases outside the gene matches: 13. The CDR3, as DNA: TGTGCCAGCAGCCCCGATCTGGGGGGGGTAGGCTACGAGCAGTACTTC. This translates into CASSPDLGGVGYEQYF.

This sequence joins TRBV6-2 or TRBV6-3 and TRBJ2-1; the D gene is possibly TRBD1 (6 bases). Germline values: CDR1 MNHEY, CDR2 SVGEGT. The CDR3 extends over 15 amino acids. Trimming left V 6 bases short and J 6 bases short, with 18 bases between. This CDR3 reads CASRTGTRRINEQFF. The CDR3 coding sequence is TGTGCCAGCAGAACCGGGACACGGAGGATCAATGAGCAGTTCTTC.

The count of this clonotype is one. The V and J genes are TRBV7-9 and TRBJ2-5; D tentatively fits TRBD1 or TRBD2 (5 bases each). Germline assignment: CDR1 SEHNR and CDR2 FQNEAQ (reference sequence). The CDR3 has 15 residues. Between the trimmed V and J ends, which lost 5 bases and 2 bases, there was a span of 15 bases. The CDR3 loop reads CASSQFGTLQETQYF. The CDR3 DNA reads TGTGCCAGCAGCCAGTTTGGGACCCTACAAGAGACCCAGTACTTC.

The chain employs TRBV12-5 and TRBJ1-3; no definite D call. From germline, CDR1 is LGHNT and CDR2 FRNRAP. V gave up 7 bases and J gave up 6 bases, with 16 bases separating them. CDR3 length equals 14 residues. DNA of the CDR3: TGTGCTAGTGCCCCCCCCGGGATTGAAAACACCATATATTTT. It translates to CASAPPGIENTIYF. Looking up the rest from reference TRBV12-5 and TRBJ1-3 gives the full variable domain: DARVTQTPRHKVTEMGQEVTMRCQPILGHNTVFWYRQTMMQGLELLAYFRNRAPLDDSGMPKDRFSAEMPDATLATLKIQPSEPRDSAVYFCASAPPGIENTIYFGEGSWLTVV.

This clonotype was observed a few times. The chain combines TRBV28 with TRBJ1-5, with D uncertain. Trimming pared 5 bases from V and 3 bases from J, leaving 8 bases between. Germline-derived CDR1 and CDR2 are MDHEN and SYDVKM. The CDR3 spans 13 residues. The CDR3 loop is CASSRHFNQPQHF. The CDR3 DNA reads as TGTGCCAGCAGTCGACACTTCAATCAGCCCCAGCATTTT.

This rearrangement joins TRBV6-5 to TRBJ2-3, with TRBD2 identical over 7 bases. V shed 4 bases, J shed 1 base, and the junction held 8 bases outside the gene matches. CDR1 and CDR2 from the germline V gene are MNHEY and SVGAGI. The CDR3 is 16 amino acids. The CDR3: CASSSPDRGGTDTQYF. The CDR3 DNA follows: TGTGCCAGCAGTTCTCCGGACCGGGGGGGCACAGATACGCAGTATTTT.